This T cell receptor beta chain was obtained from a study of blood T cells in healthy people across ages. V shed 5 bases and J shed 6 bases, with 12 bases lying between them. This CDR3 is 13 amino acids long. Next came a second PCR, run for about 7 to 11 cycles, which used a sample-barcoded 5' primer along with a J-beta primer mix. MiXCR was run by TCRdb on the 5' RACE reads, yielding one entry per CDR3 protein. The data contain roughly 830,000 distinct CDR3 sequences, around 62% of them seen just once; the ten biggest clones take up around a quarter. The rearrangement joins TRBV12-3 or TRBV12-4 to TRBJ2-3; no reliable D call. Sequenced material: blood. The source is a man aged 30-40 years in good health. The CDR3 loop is CASSPQLGDTQYF. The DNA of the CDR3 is TGTGCCAGCAGTCCCCAATTGGGGGATACGCAGTATTTT.